This T cell receptor beta chain is from a study of blood T cell repertoires in COVID-19. About the study: Spain, Italy and the United States supplied samples that represented acute and convalescent COVID-19.

Germline V lookup: CDR1 MDHEN, CDR2 SYDVKM. V was pared by 5 bases and J by 5 bases, with 7 bases of the junction left unmatched. The CDR3 covers 14 residues. Some clones are missing from TCRdb's copy, which holds only in-frame ones; the method was immunoSEQ multiplex PCR. The sample holds 80,000 to 100,000 clones, 80% to 85% seen once. The sequence was obtained from a woman aged 80 or over with active or convalescent COVID-19. V and J are TRBV28 and TRBJ1-1, with TRBD1 matching over 8 bases. The source material was peripheral blood. CDR3 nucleotides: TGTGCCAGCAGTCTTCAGGGGGCCTCGACTGAAGCTTTCTTT. Protein: CASSLQGASTEAFF.